This TCR beta chain appears in the sequencing data of a study of CXCR3-negative and CXCR3-positive naive CD8 T cells. UMI-labeled 5' RACE TRB cDNA libraries were prepared from the cells. TCRdb derives one entry per CDR3 protein from the 5' RACE reads, leaving out DNA. The table counts over 100,000 distinct CDR3 sequences; about 0.34% lies in the top ten. Study-wide findings and caveats: TRB CDR3 hydrophobicity was greater in CXCR3-positive naive cells than in CXCR3-negative naive cells.

From germline, CDR1 is MDHEN and CDR2 SYDVKM. This CDR3 spans 12 amino acids. About this clonotype itself: Its antigen is not known.

The chain uses TRBV28 and TRBJ2-1; the D call from TCRdb, TRBD1, cannot be confirmed without DNA. Sequenced: naive CXCR3+ CD8+ T cells from blood. Regarding subset: CD45RO-CCR7+CD27+CD95- naive CD8+ T cells expressing CXCR3 (TNR3+). The source is a human donor in good health. Some clones in this sample may be carry-over from other donors' samples. The CDR3 is CASNSGGNEQFF. Combining the CDR3 with reference TRBV28 and TRBJ2-1 gives the whole variable domain DVKVTQSSRYLVKRTGEKVFLECVQDMDHENMFWYRQDPGLGLRLIYFSYDVKMKEKGDIPEGYSVSREKKERFSLILESASTNQTSMYLCASNSGGNEQFFGPGTRLTVL.